The next 11 T cell receptor beta chains were all read from a single sample in a study of T-cell reconstitution after alpha-beta-depleted transplantation in children. Construction of the TCRbeta library involved unique molecular identifiers. Each CDR3 protein is one row after TCRdb ran MiXCR on the PCR reads. The table has fewer than 550,000 distinct CDR3 sequences, over 9.5% seen once. This specimen consisted of PBMCs, obtained before TCRalphabeta/CD19-depleted stem cell transplant. Receptors were obtained from a child between 2 and 9 years old with inherited bone marrow failure, due to receive a stem cell transplant.

This clonotype was observed a few times. The genes are TRBV28 and TRBJ2-7; TRBD1 matches at 7 bases. The trim removed 4 bases at V and 3 bases at J, leaving 9 bases unmatched. CDR1 is MDHEN and CDR2 is SYDVKM in the germline V gene. This CDR3 spans 15 amino acids. CDR3 DNA sequence: TGTGCCAGCAGTTCCGCCCCACGACAGGGCTACGAGCAGTACTTC. This sequence encodes CASSSAPRQGYEQYF.

This clonotype was seen more than once but under ten times. The rearrangement links TRBV19 to TRBJ2-2, with a tentative D call TRBD2 (6 bases). The CDR3 is 16 residues long. V was pared by 4 bases and J by 6 bases, with 18 bases between. Germline CDR1 reads LNHDA; CDR2 reads SQIVND (reference sequence). CDR3 sequence reads: CASSKSQPWRAGELFF. The DNA for the CDR3 is TGTGCCAGTAGTAAGTCCCAGCCGTGGAGGGCCGGGGAGCTGTTTTTT.

This clonotype was recorded at least ten times. This chain connects TRBV2 to TRBJ2-1; D might be TRBD2 (6 bases). V gave up 4 bases and J gave up 0 bases, with 13 bases separating them. This CDR3 comprises 16 residues. The germline V gene encodes CDR1 SNHLY and CDR2 FYNNEI. CDR3 amino acids: CASSAGGILSYNEQFF. The CDR3 DNA is TGTGCCAGCAGTGCTGGCGGGATCCTCTCCTACAATGAGCAGTTCTTC.

This clonotype occurred many times. V usage is TRBV7-2 and J usage is TRBJ2-2; perhaps D is TRBD1 or TRBD2 (5 bases each). CDR3 length equals 13 residues. Germline V gives CDR1 SGHTA, CDR2 FQGNSA. The V end lost 3 bases, the J end lost 6 bases, and 8 bases lay between the germline ends. In DNA form, the CDR3 reads TGTGCCAGCAGCTTTGGGGGTCCCGGGGAGCTGTTTTTT. Translated: CASSFGGPGELFF.

This clonotype was counted ten times or more. This rearrangement joins TRBV4-3 to TRBJ2-1; 10 positions agree with TRBD2. Germline assignment: CDR1 LGHNA and CDR2 YSLEER. CDR3 length equals 18 residues. The V and J ends lost 0 bases and 6 bases, in that order; junction bases with no gene match: 11. CDR3 in amino acids: CASSQDREREGIANEQFF. CDR3 nucleotide sequence: TGCGCCAGCAGCCAAGATCGGGAGCGGGAGGGGATTGCCAATGAGCAGTTCTTC.

Comment on this clonotype: A much larger clone is a single base away; this may be a read error. The V gene is TRBV4-3, the J gene TRBJ2-1; TRBD2 is a possible D gene (6 bases). In germline, CDR1 is LGHNA, CDR2 YSLEER. The CDR3 runs to 15 residues. In DNA, the CDR3 is TGCGCCAGCAGCCCCACTGGGACTGGTTACAGTGAGCAGTTCTTC. It translates to CASSPTGTGYSEQFF.

The chain links TRBV4-3 to TRBJ2-7; the D call may be TRBD1 or TRBD2 (5 bases each). Trimming cost V 1 base and J 0 bases, with 10 bases left between them. The CDR3 has 15 residues. Germline lookup yields CDR1 LGHNA and CDR2 YSLEER. Written as DNA, the CDR3 is TGCGCCAGCAGCCAAGGGCCGGGACCCTCCTACGAGCAGTACTTC. Protein sequence: CASSQGPGPSYEQYF.

This clonotype was detected only a few times. The chain recombines TRBV5-1 with TRBJ2-7; unclear D gene. The CDR3 consists of 14 residues. Per the germline V gene, CDR1 is SGHRS and CDR2 is YFSETQ. Between the trimmed V and J ends, which lost 5 bases and 2 bases, there was a span of 14 bases. The CDR3 coding sequence is TGCGCCAGCAGTCAATTCGGCGGAACCTACGAGCAGTACTTC. This gives the protein CASSQFGGTYEQYF.

The chain combines TRBV28 with TRBJ2-5; D may be TRBD2 (6 bases). CDR3 size: 14 residues. In germline, CDR1 is MDHEN, CDR2 SYDVKM. Trimming pared 7 bases from V and 1 base from J, leaving 13 bases between. Written as DNA, the CDR3 is TGTGCCAGCACCCAATGGGACTTCCAAGAGACCCAGTACTTC. It codes for CASTQWDFQETQYF.

This clonotype occurred many times. The chain carries TRBV7-6 and TRBJ2-7, with a possible D match to TRBD1 (5 bases). V was pared by 3 bases and J by 7 bases, with 13 bases between. The CDR3 spans 13 residues. In germline, CDR1 is SGHVS, CDR2 FNYEAQ. CDR3 in amino acids: CASSFQGSTEQYF. Here the CDR3 DNA reads TGTGCCAGCAGCTTCCAGGGAAGTACGGAGCAGTACTTC.

This clonotype was seen many times. The rearrangement uses TRBV10-3 and TRBJ1-1; a weak D match, TRBD1 (5 bases). Germline V gene data show CDR1 as ENHRY and CDR2 as SYGVKD. CDR3 length: 17 residues. The V and J ends lost 0 bases and 5 bases respectively, with 19 bases between them. CDR3 sequence reads: CAISESIGTENGTEAFF. CDR3 in DNA: TGTGCCATCAGTGAGTCGATTGGGACTGAGAATGGGACTGAAGCTTTCTTT.